The sequence of this TCR beta chain was determined in a study of T cell responses to AZD1222 COVID-19 vaccine. The CDR3 consists of 16 residues. Germline values: CDR1 KGHSY, CDR2 FQNENV. The V end was cut by 3 bases, the J end by 3 bases, with 17 bases between. This table comes from immunoSEQ multiplex PCR, and its TCRdb copy is limited to in-frame clones, with some not included. In the table there are about 92,000 clones, approximately 90% of which are singletons. This clone came up a few times. Its antigen is still unknown. Regarding the study as a whole: Increased Spike-specific TCR breadth and depth were observed after two AZD1222 doses. Scientists sampled the repertoires only once the peak T cell response had passed. White British ancestry dominated among donors, who included more females, and clonal diversity was possibly underestimated.

The chain uses TRBV16 and TRBJ1-2; D remains unclear. The sample consisted of peripheral blood, taken on day 0 of AZD1222 vaccination. This receptor was taken from an adult in good health. CDR3 sequence: CASSHSRAQSYYGYTF. CDR3 DNA sequence: TGTGCCAGCAGCCATAGTCGGGCGCAGTCTTACTATGGCTACACCTTC.